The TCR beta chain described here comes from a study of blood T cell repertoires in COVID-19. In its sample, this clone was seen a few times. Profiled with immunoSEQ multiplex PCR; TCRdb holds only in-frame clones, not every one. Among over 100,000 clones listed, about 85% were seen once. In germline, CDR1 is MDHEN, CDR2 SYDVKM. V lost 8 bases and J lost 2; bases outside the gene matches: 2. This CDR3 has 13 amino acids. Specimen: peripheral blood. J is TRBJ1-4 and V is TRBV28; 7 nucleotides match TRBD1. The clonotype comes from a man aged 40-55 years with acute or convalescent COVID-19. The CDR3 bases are TGTGCCAGCTTGGGACAGACTAATGAAAAACTGTTTTTT. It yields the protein CASLGQTNEKLFF.